This TCR beta chain was captured by sequencing in a study of Graves' ophthalmopathy and Graves' hyperthyroidism. Study-level findings and limits: The model achieved approximately 71% sensitivity and roughly 79% specificity for ophthalmopathy progression.

Using RNA transcripts, the TCR beta CDR3 regions were amplified. The first round was an RT-PCR with HTBI primers, and the second round was a multiplex PCR. TCRdb analysed the multiplex PCR reads with MiXCR anew, one entry per CDR3 protein. The sample comprises 740,000 or so distinct CDR3 sequences, roughly 40% of which are singletons, and about 40% rests with the top ten. For this clonotype: Its target is unknown.

A duration under 3 months, NOSPECS ≥4, CAS ≥3 and moderate-to-severe activity characterized the donors with ophthalmopathy. Reliance was placed on clinical symptoms, serum thyroxine, TRAb, thyroid ultrasound and orbital computed tomography for diagnosis. It was from roughly 10 ml of fresh peripheral blood that the PBMCs came. The CDR3 sequence is 15 residues long. Trimming removed 5 bases at V and 5 bases at J, with 15 bases between. CDR1 is MGHDK, CDR2 SYGVNS, per germline. The sequencing input was peripheral blood. This chain uses TRBV25-1 with TRBJ2-2, with D perhaps TRBD2 (6 bases). This clonotype was sampled from an adult man with Graves' ophthalmopathy. The CDR3 nucleotides read TGTGCCAGCAGTTTAGGAGGGAGGAGGACCGGGGAGCTGTTTTTT. The encoded protein is CASSLGGRRTGELFF.